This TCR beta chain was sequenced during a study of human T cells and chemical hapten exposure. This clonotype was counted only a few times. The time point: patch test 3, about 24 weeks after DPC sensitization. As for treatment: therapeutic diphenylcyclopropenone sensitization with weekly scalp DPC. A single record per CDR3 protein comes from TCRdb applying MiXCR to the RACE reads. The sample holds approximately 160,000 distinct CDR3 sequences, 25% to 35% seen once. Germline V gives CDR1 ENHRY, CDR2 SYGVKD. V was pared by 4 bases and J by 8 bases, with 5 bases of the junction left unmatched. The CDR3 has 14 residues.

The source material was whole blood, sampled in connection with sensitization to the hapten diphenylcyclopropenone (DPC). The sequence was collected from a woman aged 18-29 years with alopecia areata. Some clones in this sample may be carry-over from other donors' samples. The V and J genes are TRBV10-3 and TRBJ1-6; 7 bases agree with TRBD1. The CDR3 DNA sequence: TGTGCCATCAGTGGACGACAGGGCGATTCACCCCTCCACTTT. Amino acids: CAISGRQGDSPLHF.